Shown below are 14 T cell receptor beta chains from a single sample sequenced in a study of cytomegalovirus exposure and HLA in healthy donors (dated 2017 in TCRdb). Libraries were constructed by the immunoSEQ multiplex PCR assay. TCRdb re-hosts the immuneACCESS table, in-frame sequences only. Its copies lack some clones; in the studies checked, an unresolved V gene accounts for under half of them, and the cause for the rest is not known. The sample has some 85,000 clones on record, 95% to 96% of them singletons. The ten most abundant clones make up roughly 1.3% of the sample. Specimen: PBMCs. The source of these receptors is a woman between 18 and 30 years old in good health and CMV-seronegative.

This chain joins TRBV10-3 and TRBJ2-6; the D gene is possibly TRBD2 (6 bases). Trimming removed 2 bases at V and 0 bases at J, with 17 bases between. Germline CDR1 ENHRY, CDR2 SYGVKD. This CDR3 is built from 19 residues. CDR3: CAISETRTTMSSGANVLTF. The CDR3 DNA follows: TGTGCCATCAGTGAGACGCGGACTACCATGAGCTCTGGGGCCAACGTCCTGACTTTC.

The genes are TRBV7-6 and TRBJ1-2; D is undetermined. Trimming left V 5 bases short and J 6 bases short, with 16 bases between. The CDR3 is 14 residues long. Germline V lookup: CDR1 SGHVS, CDR2 FNYEAQ. CDR3 coding DNA: TGTGCCAGCAGCAACTTAATAGTGGGCGATGGCTACACCTTC. Protein product: CASSNLIVGDGYTF.

This chain uses TRBV7-9 with TRBJ2-2; 10 nucleotides align to TRBD2. Germline CDR1 reads SEHNR; CDR2 reads FQNEAQ (reference sequence). After removal of 3 bases from V and 3 bases from J, the junction contained 10 bases not matched to a gene. The CDR3 runs 18 residues. The CDR3 region has the DNA TGTGCCAGCAGCTTTTATTTGGATGGACTAGCGGACACCGGGGAGCTGTTTTTT. Translated, it gives CASSFYLDGLADTGELFF.

This chain links TRBV21-1 with TRBJ2-1; no DNA check was done on the table's D call, TRBD1. TRBV21-1 is a known pseudogene. The CDR3 spans 15 residues. The CDR3 nucleotides are TGTGCCAGCAGCACCCGACAAACCTCCTACAATGAGCAGTTCTTC. Translation gives CASSTRQTSYNEQFF.

The chain carries TRBV9 and TRBJ1-2; the D gene is possibly TRBD1 (5 bases). CDR1 is SGDLS, CDR2 YYNGEE, per germline. This CDR3 is 14 amino acids long. V dropped 0 bases and J dropped 4 bases, with 10 bases sitting between them. CDR3 DNA: TGTGCCAGCAGCGTAGGGGACGGGGGCTATGGCTACACCTTC. Its protein product is CASSVGDGGYGYTF.

This clone was seen once. V and J are TRBV29-1 and TRBJ2-2, with D maybe TRBD2 (5 bases). Trimming stripped 7 bases from V and 1 base from J, with 10 bases between. From germline, CDR1 is SQVTM and CDR2 ANQGSEA. The CDR3 is 13 residues long. The CDR3 sequence: CSAPGGNTGELFF. The CDR3 DNA follows: TGCAGCGCCCCCGGAGGGAACACCGGGGAGCTGTTTTTT.

This sequence joins TRBV27 and TRBJ2-3; TRBD2 aligns across 12 bases. The germline V gene has CDR1 MNHEY and CDR2 SMNVEV (reference sequence). The CDR3 contains 22 residues. V gave up 8 bases and J gave up 2 bases; unmatched junction bases: 26. The chain's CDR3 is CASQGLAGGPEPHTQSTDTQYF. CDR3 coding DNA: TGTGCCAGCCAGGGGCTAGCGGGAGGGCCGGAACCGCACACACAGTCCACAGATACGCAGTATTTT.

The J gene is TRBJ1-2, the V gene TRBV7-2, with 9 bases lining up with TRBD1. Germline loops: CDR1 SGHTA, CDR2 FQGNSA. Unmatched junction bases numbered 5, after V lost 5 bases and J lost 4 bases. The CDR3 runs 14 residues. The CDR3 coding sequence is TGTGCCAGCAGCCCGGGACAGGGATTCTATGGCTACACCTTC. Translation: CASSPGQGFYGYTF.

V gene TRBV9 combines with J gene TRBJ2-5; D is perhaps TRBD2 (6 bases). From germline, CDR1 is SGDLS and CDR2 YYNGEE. This CDR3 is built from 14 residues. The V end lost 3 bases, the J end lost 1 base, and 10 bases lay between the germline ends. CDR3 sequence (DNA): TGTGCCAGCAGCGGGGGGGACTTCCAAGAGACCCAGTACTTC. This gives the protein CASSGGDFQETQYF.

This sequence joins TRBV7-2 and TRBJ2-7; tentatively, D is TRBD1 (5 bases). The germline V and J ends were trimmed by 5 bases and 9 bases, with 20 bases remaining between them. From germline, CDR1 is SGHTA and CDR2 FQGNSA. The CDR3 is 14 residues long. This CDR3 reads CASSLDLDSLMQYF. CDR3 DNA: TGTGCCAGCAGCCTAGACCTCGACAGCCTGATGCAGTACTTC.

This rearrangement joins TRBV7-2 to TRBJ2-3, with TRBD2 identical over 11 bases. The trim removed 1 base at V and 0 bases at J, leaving 6 bases unmatched. The CDR3 length is 18 residues. Per germline, CDR1 SGHTA and CDR2 FQGNSA. CDR3 coding DNA: TGTGCCAGCAGCTTAGGGGTATGGACTAGCGGGAGCACAGATACGCAGTATTTT. Its translation: CASSLGVWTSGSTDTQYF.

This chain connects TRBV20-1 to TRBJ1-2; no firm D call. Germline loops: CDR1 DFQATT, CDR2 SNEGSKA (reference sequence). V was clipped by 1 base and J by 7 bases, with 7 bases between them. CDR3 length equals 11 residues. Written as DNA, the CDR3 is TGCAGTGCTAGAGTGCCAGGTGGCTACACCTTC. This gives the protein CSARVPGGYTF.

This rearrangement joins TRBV6-5 to TRBJ2-1; D unresolved. The CDR3 loop spans 9 amino acids. Trimming shortened V by 8 bases and J by 8 bases, and 4 bases separated the two germline ends. In germline, CDR1 is MNHEY, CDR2 SVGAGI. Here the CDR3 reads CASGHEQFF. Written as DNA, the CDR3 is TGTGCCAGCGGGCATGAGCAGTTCTTC.

J is TRBJ2-7 and V is TRBV29-1; weak D call: TRBD1 (5 bases). V lost 4 bases and J 2 bases, leaving 9 bases between the germline ends. Germline CDR1 SQVTM, CDR2 ANQGSEA. The CDR3 totals 12 residues. CDR3 coding DNA: TGCAGCGTTGTCGCAGGGACCTACGAGCAGTACTTC. As protein: CSVVAGTYEQYF.